This T cell receptor beta chain was recorded in a study of blood T cell repertoires in COVID-19. Study summary: Recovered status applied to Cohort 3 donors who had two consecutive negative PCRs. It also applied to those with clearance or with symptom resolution. Donors in the United States, Italy and Spain gave samples during acute or convalescent COVID-19.

In assigning cohorts, the study relied on participant-reported clinical history. Per the original data handling: The authors estimated nucleated cell counts from reference gene primer amplification. Assay used: immunoSEQ multiplex PCR; TCRdb lists only in-frame clones, some missing. D and trimming were read from the DNA, whereas the V and J calls and clone size are those reported in that table. Found here are over 250,000 clones, about 88% of them singletons; the top ten hold roughly 2%. CDR3 size: 14 residues. Trimming removed 5 bases from V and 4 bases from J, with 15 bases in between. Germline-derived CDR1 and CDR2 are MDHEN and SYDVKM.

The V and J genes are TRBV28 and TRBJ2-7, with D perhaps matching TRBD1 (6 bases). The receptor's source is a woman aged 55-69 years in a cohort exposed to, infected with or recovered from COVID-19 (not recorded which). Sequencing was carried out using PBMCs or T cells enriched from blood (not recorded which). In nucleotides, the CDR3 is TGTGCCAGCAGTACGTACACAGGGAGTTACGAGCAGTACTTC. It specifies CASSTYTGSYEQYF.